Reported below is one T cell receptor beta chain. Original handling: Amplification of reference gene primers provided the estimated nucleated cell counts. Only in-frame clones appear in the TCRdb table, and some are missing; sequencing was by immunoSEQ multiplex PCR. V, J and clone size reflect that table, while D and trimming were determined from the DNA. The sample comprises 300,000 to 400,000 clones, 88% of which are singletons, and 7.3% rests with the top ten. The data stem from a study of blood T cell repertoires in COVID-19. Whole-study context: Sample material is recorded as cDNA or gDNA derived from T cells, B-cell-depleted T cells, or PBMCs.

Recruited during active infection, patients (from Seattle) were subsequently followed longitudinally. This CDR3 has 14 residues. Germline V gene sequence: CDR1 LNHDA, CDR2 SQIVND (reference sequence). Trimming shortened V by 4 bases and J by 7 bases, and 13 bases separated the two germline ends. This TCR derives from a woman aged 70-85 years with COVID-19, enrolled during active disease. The chain has TRBV19 and TRBJ1-4; TRBD1 might be the D (6 bases). Sequencing used peripheral blood. In DNA, the CDR3 is TGTGCCAGTAGTACCAGGGGAATTGCTGAAAAACTGTTTTTT. It translates to CASSTRGIAEKLFF.